Listed below are T cell receptor beta chains from one sample, sequenced in a study of OX40 agonist ivuxolimab in advanced cancers. The repertoire was sequenced with immunoSEQ multiplex PCR; TCRdb's copy has only in-frame clones and lacks some. This sample has some 39,000 clones, with approximately 80% found just once. Sequencing was performed on CD4+ or CD8+ T cells sorted from blood, taken in a trial of the OX40 agonist ivuxolimab. The receptors come from an adult with an advanced solid tumor such as melanoma, head and neck, liver or kidney cancer. The CDR3 runs from the conserved cysteine through the conserved F or W. The order of the fields is D gene, clone size, J gene, V gene, CDR3 DNA, CDR3 protein. The D gene is left open where the match is weak. Size tells how often a clone was seen (once, few, many) or the class of an expanded clone, and some rows leave it out.

TRBD2	.	TRBJ2-3	TRBV9	TGTGCCAGCAGCGCCTCTAGCGGGGACACAGATACGCAGTATTTT	CASSASSGDTDTQYF
.	.	TRBJ2-3	TRBV10-3	TGTGCCATCAGTGAGTCGTGGACTAGCACAGATACGCAGTATTTT	CAISESWTSTDTQYF
.	.	TRBJ1-2	TRBV7-8	TGTGCCAGCAGCTTAGGTCCACGAGGAAACTATGGCTACACCTTC	CASSLGPRGNYGYTF
.	.	TRBJ1-2	TRBV11-2	TGTGCCAGCAGCTCTACACAGGGTAAAGGGCCCCATGGCTACACCTTC	CASSSTQGKGPHGYTF
.	.	TRBJ1-1	TRBV27	TGTGCCAGCAGTTCAACCGGGTTAGCGAGGAGTTCTTTCTTT	CASSSTGLARSSFF
TRBD2	.	TRBJ2-7	TRBV5-1	TGCGCCAGCAGCTTGGTGGCGGGAGTGTACGAGCAGTACTTC	CASSLVAGVYEQYF
.	.	TRBJ1-2	TRBV5-1	TGCGCCAGCGGCGACCCCTACTATGGCTACACCTTC	CASGDPYYGYTF
.	.	TRBJ1-4	TRBV18	TGTGCCAGCTCACCGTACGGGATAACTAATGAAAAACTGTTTTTT	CASSPYGITNEKLFF
.	.	TRBJ2-7	TRBV18	TGTGCCAGCTCACCCTCAAACGGGGTCTACGAGCAGTACTTC	CASSPSNGVYEQYF
.	.	TRBJ2-2	TRBV11-2	TGTGCCAGCAGCTTAGCCGGGGAGCTGTTTTTT	CASSLAGELFF
.	.	TRBJ2-3	TRBV5-1	TGCGCCAGCAGCTTGGGACAGCACACAGATACGCAGTATTTT	CASSLGQHTDTQYF
.	once	TRBJ1-2	TRBV5-5	TGTGCCAGCAGCCTGACAGGCTCTAACTATGGCTACACCTTC	CASSLTGSNYGYTF
.	once	TRBJ2-7	TRBV5-1	TGCGCCAGCAGCTTGACGCCGACGGGGTCTTCCTACGAGCAGTACTTC	CASSLTPTGSSYEQYF
.	once	TRBJ1-1	TRBV4-2	TGTGCCAGCAGCCATCCGTCCTTGGAGACTGAAGCTTTCTTT	CASSHPSLETEAFF
TRBD1	.	TRBJ2-1	TRBV7-2	TGTGCCAGCAGCATTCGGACAGGGCGCAATGAGCAGTTCTTC	CASSIRTGRNEQFF
TRBD2	.	TRBJ2-5	TRBV19	TGTGCCAGTAGTAGCCTCGACGGACTAGGCGTTAGGGAGACCCAGTACTTC	CASSSLDGLGVRETQYF
TRBD2	.	TRBJ2-7	TRBV7-9	TGTGCCAGCAGCTTAGGGGGGACTAGCGGACTCTCCTACGAGCAGTACTTC	CASSLGGTSGLSYEQYF